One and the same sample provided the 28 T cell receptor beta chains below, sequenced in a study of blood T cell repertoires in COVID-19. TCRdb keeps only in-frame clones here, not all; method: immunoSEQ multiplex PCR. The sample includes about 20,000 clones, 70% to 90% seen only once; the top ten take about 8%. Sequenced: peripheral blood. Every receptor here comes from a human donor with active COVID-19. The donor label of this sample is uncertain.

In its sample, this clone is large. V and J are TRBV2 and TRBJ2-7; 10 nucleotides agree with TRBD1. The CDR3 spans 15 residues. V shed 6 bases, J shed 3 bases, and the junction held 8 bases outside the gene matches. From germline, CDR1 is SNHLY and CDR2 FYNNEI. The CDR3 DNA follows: TGTGCCAGCAGCGGGACAGGGGATGGTTTCTACGAGCAGTACTTC. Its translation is CASSGTGDGFYEQYF.

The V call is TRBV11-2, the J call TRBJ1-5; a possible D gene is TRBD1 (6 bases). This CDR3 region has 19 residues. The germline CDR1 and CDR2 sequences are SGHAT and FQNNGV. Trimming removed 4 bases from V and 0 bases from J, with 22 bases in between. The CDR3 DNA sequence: TGTGCCAGCAGCTCAAACCCGGACAGTCTCGGTTATAGCAATCAGCCCCAGCATTTT. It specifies CASSSNPDSLGYSNQPQHF.

CDR3 region: CATMGLAMNEQFF. The CDR3 region has the DNA TGTGCCACCATGGGACTAGCGATGAATGAGCAGTTCTTC. The V call is TRBV3-1 (or the pseudogene TRBV3-2), the J call TRBJ2-1; 10 nucleotides align to TRBD2. Germline lookup yields CDR1 LGHDT and CDR2 YNNKEL (reference sequence). The CDR3 totals 13 residues. With V trimmed by 10 bases and J by 7 bases, 7 bases remained unmatched.

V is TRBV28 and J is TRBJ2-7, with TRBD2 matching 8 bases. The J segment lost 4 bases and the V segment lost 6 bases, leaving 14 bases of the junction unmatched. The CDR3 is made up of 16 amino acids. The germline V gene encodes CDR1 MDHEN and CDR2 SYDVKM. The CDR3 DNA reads TGTGCCAGCAGCCCTTGGGGACTAGAATATCGGTACGAGCAGTACTTC. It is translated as CASSPWGLEYRYEQYF.

CDR3 sequence reads: CASRAPTIAAFF. CDR3 DNA: TGTGCCAGCAGAGCCCCGACAATTGCAGCTTTCTTT. The rearrangement uses TRBV28 and TRBJ1-1; D unresolved. CDR1 and CDR2 (germline): MDHEN, SYDVKM. V was trimmed by 6 bases and J by 10 bases, leaving 15 bases between them. CDR3 length equals 12 residues.

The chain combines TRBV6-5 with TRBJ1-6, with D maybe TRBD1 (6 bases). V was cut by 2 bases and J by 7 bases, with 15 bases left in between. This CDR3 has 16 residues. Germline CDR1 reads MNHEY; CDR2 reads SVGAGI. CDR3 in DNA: TGTGCCAGCAGTTACCGGGACAATTTTCCCAATTCACCCCTCCACTTT. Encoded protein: CASSYRDNFPNSPLHF.

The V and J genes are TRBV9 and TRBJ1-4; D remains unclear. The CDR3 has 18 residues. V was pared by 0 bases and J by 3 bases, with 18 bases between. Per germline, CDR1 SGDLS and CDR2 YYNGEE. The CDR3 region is CASSVGFLKETANEKLFF. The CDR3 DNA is TGTGCCAGCAGCGTAGGGTTCCTTAAAGAAACGGCTAATGAAAAACTGTTTTTT.

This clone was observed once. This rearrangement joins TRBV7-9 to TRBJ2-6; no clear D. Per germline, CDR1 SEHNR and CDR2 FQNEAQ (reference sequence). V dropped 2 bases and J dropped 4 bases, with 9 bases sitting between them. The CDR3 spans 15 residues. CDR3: CASSLSVAGANVLTF. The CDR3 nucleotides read TGTGCCAGCAGCTTATCGGTAGCCGGGGCCAACGTCCTGACTTTC.

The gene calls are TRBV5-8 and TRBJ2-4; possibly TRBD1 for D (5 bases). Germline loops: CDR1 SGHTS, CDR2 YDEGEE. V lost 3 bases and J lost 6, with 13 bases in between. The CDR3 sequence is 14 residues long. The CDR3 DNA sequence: TGTGCCAGCAGCTGGGGTCAGGGAATAAACATTCAGTACTTC. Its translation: CASSWGQGINIQYF.

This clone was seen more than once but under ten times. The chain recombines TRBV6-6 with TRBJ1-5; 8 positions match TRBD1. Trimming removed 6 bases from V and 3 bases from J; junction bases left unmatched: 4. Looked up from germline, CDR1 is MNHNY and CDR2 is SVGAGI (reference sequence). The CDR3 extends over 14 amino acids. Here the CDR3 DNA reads TGTGCCAGCAGCCTGGGACAGGACAATCAGCCCCAGCATTTT. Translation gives CASSLGQDNQPQHF.

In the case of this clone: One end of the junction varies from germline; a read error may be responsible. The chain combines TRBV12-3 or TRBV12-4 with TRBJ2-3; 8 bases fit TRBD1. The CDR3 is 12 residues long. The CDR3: CASSVSGTGQGF. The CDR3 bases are TGTGCCAGCAGTGTATCCGGGACAGGTCAGGGTTTT.

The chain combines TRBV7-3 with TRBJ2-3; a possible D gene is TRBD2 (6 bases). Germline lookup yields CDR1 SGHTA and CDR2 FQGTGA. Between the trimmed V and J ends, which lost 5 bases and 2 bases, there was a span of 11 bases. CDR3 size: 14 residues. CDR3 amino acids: CASSQTDYTDTQYF. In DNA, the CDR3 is TGTGCCAGCAGCCAGACGGACTACACAGATACGCAGTATTTT. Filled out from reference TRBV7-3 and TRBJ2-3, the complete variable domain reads GAGVSQTPSNKVTEKGKYVELRCDPISGHTALYWYRQSLGQGPEFLIYFQGTGAADDSGLPNDRFFAVRPEGSVSTLKIQRTERGDSAVYLCASSQTDYTDTQYFGPGTRLTVL.

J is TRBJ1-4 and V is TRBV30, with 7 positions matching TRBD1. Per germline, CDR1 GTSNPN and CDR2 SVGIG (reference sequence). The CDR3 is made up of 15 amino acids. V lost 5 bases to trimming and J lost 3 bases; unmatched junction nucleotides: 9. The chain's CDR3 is CAWRRGTAPNEKLFF. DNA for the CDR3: TGTGCCTGGCGGAGGGGGACAGCTCCTAATGAAAAACTGTTTTTT.

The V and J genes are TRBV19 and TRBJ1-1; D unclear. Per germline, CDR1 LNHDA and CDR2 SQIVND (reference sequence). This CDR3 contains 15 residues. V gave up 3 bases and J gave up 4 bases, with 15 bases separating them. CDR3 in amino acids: CASSIAGRPPTEAFF. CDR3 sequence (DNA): TGTGCCAGTAGTATCGCAGGTCGGCCCCCCACTGAAGCTTTCTTT. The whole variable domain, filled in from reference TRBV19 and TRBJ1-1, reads DGGITQSPKYLFRKEGQNVTLSCEQNLNHDAMYWYRQDPGQGLRLIYYSQIVNDFQKGDIAEGYSVSREKKESFPLTVTSAQKNPTAFYLCASSIAGRPPTEAFFGQGTRLTVV.

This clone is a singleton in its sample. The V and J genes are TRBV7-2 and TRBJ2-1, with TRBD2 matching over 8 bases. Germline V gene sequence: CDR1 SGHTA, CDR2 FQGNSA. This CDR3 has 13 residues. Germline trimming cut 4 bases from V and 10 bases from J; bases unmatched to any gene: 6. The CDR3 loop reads CASSSRASGEQFF. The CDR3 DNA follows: TGTGCCAGCAGCTCCCGGGCTAGCGGGGAGCAGTTCTTC.

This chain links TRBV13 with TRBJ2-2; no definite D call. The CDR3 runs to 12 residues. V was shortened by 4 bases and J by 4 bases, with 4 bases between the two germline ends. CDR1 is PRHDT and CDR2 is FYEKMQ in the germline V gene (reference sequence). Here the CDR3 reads CASSSVTGELFF. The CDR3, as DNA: TGTGCCAGCAGCTCCGTCACCGGGGAGCTGTTTTTT.

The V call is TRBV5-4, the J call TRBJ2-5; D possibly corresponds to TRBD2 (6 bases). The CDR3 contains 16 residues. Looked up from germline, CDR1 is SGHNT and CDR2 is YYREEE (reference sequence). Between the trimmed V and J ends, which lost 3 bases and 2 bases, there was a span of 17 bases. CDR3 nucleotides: TGTGCCAGCAGCTACCCACAGACGGGGGTGCAAGAGACCCAGTACTTC. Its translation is CASSYPQTGVQETQYF.

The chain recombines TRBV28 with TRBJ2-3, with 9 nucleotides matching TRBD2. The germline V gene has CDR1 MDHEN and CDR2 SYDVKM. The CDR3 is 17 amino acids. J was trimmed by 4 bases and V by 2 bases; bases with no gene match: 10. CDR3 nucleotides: TGTGCCAGCAGTTTAAGGTTAGCGGGAGACGGCGCAGATACGCAGTATTTT. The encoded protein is CASSLRLAGDGADTQYF.

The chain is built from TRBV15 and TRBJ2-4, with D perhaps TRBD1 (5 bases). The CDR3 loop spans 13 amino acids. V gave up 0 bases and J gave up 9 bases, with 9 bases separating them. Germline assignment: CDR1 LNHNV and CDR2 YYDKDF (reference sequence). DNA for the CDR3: TGTGCCACCAGCAGAGATGGGGCAGGCATTCAGTACTTC. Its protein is CATSRDGAGIQYF.

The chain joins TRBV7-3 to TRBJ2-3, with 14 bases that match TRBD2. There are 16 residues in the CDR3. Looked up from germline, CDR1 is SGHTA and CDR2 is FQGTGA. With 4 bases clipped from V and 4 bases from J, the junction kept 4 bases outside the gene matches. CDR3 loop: CASSSGLAGVPDTQYF. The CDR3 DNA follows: TGTGCCAGCAGCTCGGGACTAGCGGGAGTCCCAGATACGCAGTATTTT.

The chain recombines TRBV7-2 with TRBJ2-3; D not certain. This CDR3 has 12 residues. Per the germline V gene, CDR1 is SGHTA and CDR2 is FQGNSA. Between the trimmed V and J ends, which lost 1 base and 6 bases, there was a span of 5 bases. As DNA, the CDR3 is TGTGCCAGCAGCTTAGGTCCGGATACGCAGTATTTT. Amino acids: CASSLGPDTQYF.

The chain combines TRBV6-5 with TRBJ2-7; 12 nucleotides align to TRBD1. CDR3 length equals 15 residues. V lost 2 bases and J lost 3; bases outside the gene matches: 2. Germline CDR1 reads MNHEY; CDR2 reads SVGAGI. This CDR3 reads CASSYGTGGLYEQYF. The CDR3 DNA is TGTGCCAGCAGTTACGGGACAGGGGGCCTCTACGAGCAGTACTTC.

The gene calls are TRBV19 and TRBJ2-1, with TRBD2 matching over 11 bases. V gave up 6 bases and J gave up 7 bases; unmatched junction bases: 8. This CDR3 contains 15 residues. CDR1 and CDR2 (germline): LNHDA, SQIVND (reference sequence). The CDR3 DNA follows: TGTGCCAGTAGCCTACTAGCGGGAGCCGGGAATGAGCAGTTCTTC. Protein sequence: CASSLLAGAGNEQFF.

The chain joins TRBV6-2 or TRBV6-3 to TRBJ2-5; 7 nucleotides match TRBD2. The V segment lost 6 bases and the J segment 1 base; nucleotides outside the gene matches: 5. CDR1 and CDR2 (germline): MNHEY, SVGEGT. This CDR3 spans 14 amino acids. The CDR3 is CASSRGGIQETQYF. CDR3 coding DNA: TGTGCCAGCAGCCGCGGGGGTATCCAAGAGACCCAGTACTTC.

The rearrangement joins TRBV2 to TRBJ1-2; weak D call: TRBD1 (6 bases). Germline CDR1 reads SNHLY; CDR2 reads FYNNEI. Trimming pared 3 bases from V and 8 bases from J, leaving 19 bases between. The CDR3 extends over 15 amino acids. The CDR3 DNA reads TGTGCCAGCAGTGAGGTTCGACAGGCTCAGGGCGGCTACACCTTC. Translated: CASSEVRQAQGGYTF.

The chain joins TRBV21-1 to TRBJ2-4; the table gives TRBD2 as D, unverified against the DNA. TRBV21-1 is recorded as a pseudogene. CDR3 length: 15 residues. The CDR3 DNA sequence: TGTGCCAGCATCACGAAGGGGGGGGTGGGGTACATTCAGTACTTC. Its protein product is CASITKGGVGYIQYF.

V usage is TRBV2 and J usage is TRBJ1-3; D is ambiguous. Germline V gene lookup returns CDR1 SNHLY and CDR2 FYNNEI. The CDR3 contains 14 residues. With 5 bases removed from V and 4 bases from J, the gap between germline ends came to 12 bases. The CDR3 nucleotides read TGTGCCAGCAGTTTACAGCCTTCGGGAAACACCATATATTTT. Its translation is CASSLQPSGNTIYF.

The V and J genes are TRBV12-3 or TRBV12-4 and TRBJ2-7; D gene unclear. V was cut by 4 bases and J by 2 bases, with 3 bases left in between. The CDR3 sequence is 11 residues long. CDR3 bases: TGTGCCAGCAGTTCCACCTACGAGCAGTACTTC. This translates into CASSSTYEQYF.